The clone carrying this TCR beta chain was recorded at least ten times. This sample stems from a study of CD4 and CD8 cells across lung adenocarcinoma regions. Per the germline V gene, CDR1 is WSHSY and CDR2 is SAAADI. CDR3 length equals 16 residues. Samples came from patients with localized non-small cell lung adenocarcinoma. MiXCR, run by TCRdb on the PCR reads, gives a single entry per CDR3 protein. The table records over 8,500 distinct CDR3 sequences, approximately 63% of them present only once. This clonotype was sampled from a male donor with lung adenocarcinoma. The CD4 and CD8 labels of this study may be unreliable. What was sequenced was CD8+ T cells from the margin of a lung tumor. The gene calls are TRBV10-2 and TRBJ2-1; 10 nucleotides match TRBD1. The J call may be wrong; the DNA end is better matched by TRBJ2-7. CDR3 sequence reads: CASSEAGQGISYEQYF. The CDR3 DNA is TGCGCCAGCAGTGAGGCGGGACAGGGGATAAGTTACGAGCAGTACTTC.